The present entry profiles one TCR beta chain with its context. Its antigen is unknown. The same CDR3 also results from other DNA sequences found in this sample. As the sequencing template, cDNA was produced by extracting RNA and reverse transcribing it. Libraries were prepared by immunoSEQ multiplex PCR; TCRdb keeps only in-frame clonotypes and omits some of them. Among about 220,000 clones listed, more than 45% were seen once. The data were obtained in a study of CD8+ T cells in alopecia areata. Regarding the study as a whole: Greater clonality was observed in lesional scalp samples, especially alopecia totalis/universalis, versus normal scalp.

Treatment meaning: oral pan-JAK inhibitor, 5-10 mg twice daily. The receptor comes from a human donor with alopecia areata. The sample in question was CD4+ T cells sorted from blood, obtained at week 4, from a patient treated with tofacitinib.

The CDR3 bases are TGTGCCTGGAGTGTAAGTTTGAACACTGAAGCTTTCTTT. Residues: CAWSVSLNTEAFF. This chain links TRBV30 with TRBJ1-1; D call uncertain. Trimming removed 0 bases from V and 0 bases from J, with 5 bases in between. This CDR3 contains 13 residues. The germline V gene has CDR1 GTSNPN and CDR2 SVGIG (reference sequence).